This T cell receptor (beta chain) was sequenced in a study of cytomegalovirus exposure and HLA in healthy donors. V gave up 3 bases and J gave up 6 bases, with 12 bases separating them. The germline CDR1 and CDR2 sequences are MNHEY and SMNVEV (reference sequence). The CDR3 is 15 amino acids. This clone was seen more than once but under ten times. This table comes from immunoSEQ multiplex PCR, and its TCRdb copy is limited to in-frame clones, with some not included. The repertoire holds 85,000 to 130,000 clones, with about nine tenths as singletons. What was sequenced was PBMCs. The receptor's source is a woman under 30 in good health and CMV-seropositive. The gene calls are TRBV27 and TRBJ1-6, with D perhaps TRBD1 (6 bases). The CDR3 nucleotides read TGTGCCAGCAGTTTCGGGGGGGCGGGTAATTCACCCCTCCACTTT. Translation: CASSFGGAGNSPLHF.